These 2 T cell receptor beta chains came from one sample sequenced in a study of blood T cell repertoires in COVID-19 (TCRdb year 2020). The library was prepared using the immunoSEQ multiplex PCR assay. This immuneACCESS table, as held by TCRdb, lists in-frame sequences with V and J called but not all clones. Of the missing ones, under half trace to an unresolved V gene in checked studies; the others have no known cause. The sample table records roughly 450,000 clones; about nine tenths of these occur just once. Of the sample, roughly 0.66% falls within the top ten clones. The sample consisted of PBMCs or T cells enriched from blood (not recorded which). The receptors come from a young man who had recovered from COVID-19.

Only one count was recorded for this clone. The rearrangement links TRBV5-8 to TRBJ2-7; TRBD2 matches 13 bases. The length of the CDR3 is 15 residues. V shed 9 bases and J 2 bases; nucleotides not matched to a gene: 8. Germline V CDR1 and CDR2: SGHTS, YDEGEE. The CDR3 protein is CATKAGLAGTYEQYF. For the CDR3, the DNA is TGTGCCACCAAGGCGGGACTAGCGGGAACCTACGAGCAGTACTTC.

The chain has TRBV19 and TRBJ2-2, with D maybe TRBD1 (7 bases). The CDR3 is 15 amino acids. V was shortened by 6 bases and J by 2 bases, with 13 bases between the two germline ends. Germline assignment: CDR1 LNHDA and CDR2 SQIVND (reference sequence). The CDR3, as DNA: TGTGCCAGTAGGGCGGGACAGACTAACACCGGGGAGCTGTTTTTT. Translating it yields CASRAGQTNTGELFF.